This T cell receptor (beta chain) comes out of a study of blood T cells in healthy people across ages. Broader study findings: Estimates based on one million T cells were treated as lower bounds. Per-million-T-cell TCR beta diversity fell roughly linearly with age.

The second PCR ran about 6 to 11 cycles with a sample-barcoded 5' primer and J-beta primers. TCRdb reprocessed the 5' RACE reads with MiXCR, giving one entry per CDR3 protein. The table lists 1.5 million to 2 million distinct CDR3 sequences, roughly 52% of them singletons. CDR3 size: 14 residues. The V and J ends lost 7 bases and 2 bases respectively, with 15 bases between them. Germline V lookup: CDR1 MNHEY, CDR2 SVGEGT. With respect to this clonotype: The target antigen is unknown.

The V gene is TRBV6-2 or TRBV6-3, the J gene TRBJ2-7; TRBD1 might be the D (6 bases). This sequence was found in a woman aged 40 to 50 in good health. Specimen: blood. CDR3 protein: CASNRDRRTYEQYF. The DNA of the CDR3 is TGTGCCAGCAACAGGGATCGACGAACCTACGAGCAGTACTTC.